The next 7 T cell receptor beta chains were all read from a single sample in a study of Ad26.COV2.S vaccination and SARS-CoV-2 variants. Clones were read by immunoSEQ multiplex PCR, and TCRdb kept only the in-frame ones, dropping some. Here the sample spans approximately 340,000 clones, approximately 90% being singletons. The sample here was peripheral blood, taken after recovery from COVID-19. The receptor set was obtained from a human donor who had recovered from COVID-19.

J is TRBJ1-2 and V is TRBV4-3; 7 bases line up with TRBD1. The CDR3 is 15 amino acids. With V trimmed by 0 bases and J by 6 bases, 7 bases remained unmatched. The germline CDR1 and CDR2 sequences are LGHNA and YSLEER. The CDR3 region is CASSQDYGRGDGYTF. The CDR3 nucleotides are TGCGCCAGCAGCCAAGATTACGGCAGGGGGGATGGCTACACCTTC.

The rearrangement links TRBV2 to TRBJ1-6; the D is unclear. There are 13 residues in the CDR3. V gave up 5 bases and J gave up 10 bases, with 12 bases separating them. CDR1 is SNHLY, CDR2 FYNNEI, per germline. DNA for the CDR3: TGTGCCAGCAGTCCCCCGGGTCGGTCACCCCTCCACTTT. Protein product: CASSPPGRSPLHF.

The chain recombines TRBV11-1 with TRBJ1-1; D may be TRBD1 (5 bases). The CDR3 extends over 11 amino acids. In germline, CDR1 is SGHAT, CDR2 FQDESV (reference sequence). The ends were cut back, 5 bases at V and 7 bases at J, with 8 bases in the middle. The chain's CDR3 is CASSRQLEAFF. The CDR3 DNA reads TGTGCCAGCAGCCGACAGCTTGAAGCTTTCTTT. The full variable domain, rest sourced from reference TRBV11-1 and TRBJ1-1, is EAEVAQSPRYKITEKSQAVAFWCDPISGHATLYWYRQILGQGPELLVQFQDESVVDDSQLPKDRFSAERLKGVDSTLKIQPAELGDSAMYLCASSRQLEAFFGQGTRLTVV.

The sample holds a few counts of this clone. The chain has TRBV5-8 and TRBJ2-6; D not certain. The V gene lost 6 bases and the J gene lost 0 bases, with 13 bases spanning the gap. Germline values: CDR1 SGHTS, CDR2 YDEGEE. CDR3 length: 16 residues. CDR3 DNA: TGTGCCAGCAACCTTGCCAGTTACTCTGGGGCCAACGTCCTGACTTTC. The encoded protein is CASNLASYSGANVLTF.

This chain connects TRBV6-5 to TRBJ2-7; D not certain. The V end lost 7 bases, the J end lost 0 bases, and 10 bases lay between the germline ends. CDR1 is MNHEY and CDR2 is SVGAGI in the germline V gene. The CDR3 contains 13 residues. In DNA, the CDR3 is TGTGCCAGCACCAGGACGAGCTCCTACGAGCAGTACTTC. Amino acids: CASTRTSSYEQYF.

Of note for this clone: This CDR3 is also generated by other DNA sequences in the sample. In nucleotides, the CDR3 is TGTGCCAGCAGCGTCGGGACAGGGTATGGCTACACCTTC. Translation: CASSVGTGYGYTF. The chain recombines TRBV9 with TRBJ1-2; 9 nucleotides align to TRBD1. Germline V gene lookup returns CDR1 SGDLS and CDR2 YYNGEE. This CDR3 comprises 13 residues. Unmatched junction bases numbered 1, after V lost 2 bases and J lost 5 bases. The entire variable domain, with the rest obtained from reference TRBV9 and TRBJ1-2, is as follows: DSGVTQTPKHLITATGQRVTLRCSPRSGDLSVYWYQQSLDQGLQFLIQYYNGEERAKGNILERFSAQQFPDLHSELNLSSLELGDSALYFCASSVGTGYGYTFGSGTRLTVV.

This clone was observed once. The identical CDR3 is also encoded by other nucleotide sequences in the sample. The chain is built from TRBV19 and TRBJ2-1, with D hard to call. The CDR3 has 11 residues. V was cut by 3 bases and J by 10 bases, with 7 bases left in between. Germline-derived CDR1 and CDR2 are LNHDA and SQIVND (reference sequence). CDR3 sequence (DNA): TGTGCCAGTAGTATTGCTAGGGAGCAGTTCTTC. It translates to CASSIAREQFF.